A single sample is the source of the 32 T cell receptor beta chains below, sequenced in a study of blood T cell repertoires in COVID-19. The repertoire was sequenced with immunoSEQ multiplex PCR; TCRdb's copy has only in-frame clones and lacks some. Seen here are 280,000 or so clones, over 75% observed once, and the top ten hold approximately 8.8%. Sequenced input: peripheral blood. Every receptor here comes from a man younger than 35 with active or convalescent COVID-19.

The V gene is TRBV6-1, the J gene TRBJ1-6; the match to TRBD1 covers 8 bases. This CDR3 has 16 residues. From germline, CDR1 is MNHNS and CDR2 SASEGT. With V trimmed by 4 bases and J by 6 bases, 8 bases remained unmatched. The CDR3 sequence: CASSVDFTGGNSPLHF. The DNA of the CDR3 is TGTGCCAGCAGTGTCGACTTTACAGGGGGTAATTCACCCCTCCACTTT.

The chain has TRBV6-4 and TRBJ2-3; D gene ambiguous. Germline V gene sequence: CDR1 MRHNA, CDR2 SNTAGT. The CDR3 is 13 amino acids. V gave up 0 bases and J gave up 10 bases, with 11 bases separating them. This CDR3 reads CASSDSNLEAQYF. CDR3 sequence (DNA): TGTGCCAGCAGTGACTCTAACTTAGAGGCGCAGTATTTT.

The genes are TRBV5-6 and TRBJ2-3, with TRBD2 matching over 11 bases. CDR1 and CDR2 (germline): SGHDT, YYEEEE. The ends lost 4 bases at V and 2 bases at J; junction bases unmatched: 3. The CDR3 contains 15 residues. CDR3 protein: CASSEGLADTDTQYF. CDR3 DNA sequence: TGTGCCAGCAGCGAGGGACTAGCGGACACAGATACGCAGTATTTT. Drawing the rest from reference TRBV5-6 and TRBJ2-3, the complete variable domain is DAGVTQSPTHLIKTRGQQVTLRCSPKSGHDTVSWYQQALGQGPQFIFQYYEEEERQRGNFPDRFSGHQFPNYSSELNVNALLLGDSALYLCASSEGLADTDTQYFGPGTRLTVL.

The chain is built from TRBV10-3 and TRBJ2-7; D is possibly TRBD1 (5 bases). V lost 6 bases and J lost 0, with 9 bases in between. The CDR3 runs 13 residues. The V gene's germline CDR1 is ENHRY and CDR2 SYGVKD. The chain's CDR3 is CAISADNSYEQYF. The CDR3 DNA reads TGTGCCATCAGCGCGGACAACTCCTACGAGCAGTACTTC.

This rearrangement joins TRBV7-3 to TRBJ2-4; tentative D call: TRBD1 (5 bases). Trimming shortened V by 5 bases and J by 0 bases, and 20 bases separated the two germline ends. From germline, CDR1 is SGHTA and CDR2 FQGTGA. The CDR3 is 18 amino acids. The CDR3 here is CASSAPGATVIAKNIQYF. DNA of the CDR3: TGTGCCAGCAGCGCCCCTGGGGCGACAGTGATAGCCAAAAACATTCAGTACTTC.

The gene calls are TRBV11-2 and TRBJ2-1, with no clear D. V lost 8 bases and J lost 9, with 26 bases in between. The CDR3 is made up of 16 amino acids. The V gene's germline CDR1 is SGHAT and CDR2 FQNNGV. The CDR3 loop is CASSELGGGLMGEQFF. CDR3 DNA sequence: TGTGCCAGCTCGGAGCTTGGTGGCGGCCTAATGGGTGAGCAGTTCTTC. Full variable domain (rest looked up from reference TRBV11-2 and TRBJ2-1): EAGVAQSPRYKIIEKRQSVAFWCNPISGHATLYWYQQILGQGPKLLIQFQNNGVVDDSQLPKDRFSAERLKGVDSTLKIQPAKLEDSAVYLCASSELGGGLMGEQFFGPGTRLTVL.

The rearrangement uses TRBV6-1 and TRBJ2-3; tentatively, D is TRBD2 (5 bases). Trimming pared 3 bases from V and 2 bases from J, leaving 6 bases between. Looked up from germline, CDR1 is MNHNS and CDR2 is SASEGT. The CDR3 runs 13 residues. CDR3: CASSEGATDTQYF. CDR3 DNA sequence: TGTGCCAGCAGTGAGGGAGCCACAGATACGCAGTATTTT.

The gene calls are TRBV24-1 and TRBJ2-7; 8 bases are shared with TRBD1. Germline V gives CDR1 KGHDR, CDR2 SFDVKD. J gave up 6 bases and V 7 bases, and 13 bases lay outside the gene matches. The CDR3 runs to 15 residues. The CDR3 DNA reads TGTGCCACCAGGGGGCAAGACAGGGGAATCCGCGAGCAGTACTTC. It codes for CATRGQDRGIREQYF.

This sequence joins TRBV14 and TRBJ1-1, with TRBD1 identical over 8 bases. This CDR3 has 17 amino acids. CDR1 and CDR2 from the germline V gene are SGHDN and FVKESK. Germline trimming cut 0 bases from V and 7 bases from J; bases unmatched to any gene: 13. CDR3 coding DNA: TGTGCCAGCAGCCAAGATTCGTCAGGGGGCGTAGCCAATGAAGCTTTCTTT. It codes for CASSQDSSGGVANEAFF.

The chain uses TRBV18 and TRBJ1-2, with D unresolved. Germline values: CDR1 KGHSH, CDR2 LQKENI. The V end was cut by 3 bases, the J end by 0 bases, with 11 bases between. CDR3 size: 15 residues. The CDR3: CASSPQSRTNYGYTF. CDR3 sequence (DNA): TGTGCCAGCTCACCTCAATCCAGGACTAACTATGGCTACACCTTC.

This chain links TRBV19 with TRBJ1-1; 7 bases line up with TRBD1. The V gene end was trimmed by 6 bases and the J gene end by 11 bases; junction bases not matched to a gene: 18. Per germline, CDR1 LNHDA and CDR2 SQIVND (reference sequence). The CDR3 is made up of 15 amino acids. For the CDR3, the DNA is TGTGCCAGTAGGGTTCCAAATACAGGGGACGTTGACGCTTTCTTT. It specifies CASRVPNTGDVDAFF.

The rearrangement links TRBV6-5 to TRBJ1-2, with a weak D call TRBD1 (6 bases). CDR1 MNHEY and CDR2 SVGAGI come from the germline V gene. Trimming cost V 6 bases and J 3 bases, with 17 bases left between them. This CDR3 spans 15 amino acids. The CDR3 region has the DNA TGTGCCAGCAGCCCCCGGGGAGGGGGTTACTATGGCTACACCTTC. This gives the protein CASSPRGGGYYGYTF.

V and J are TRBV5-6 and TRBJ1-5; tentatively, D is TRBD1 (6 bases). Per germline, CDR1 SGHDT and CDR2 YYEEEE. This CDR3 comprises 16 residues. V was shortened by 0 bases and J by 4 bases, with 14 bases between the two germline ends. The CDR3 nucleotides are TGTGCCAGCAGCTTGGGGACAGATTTGACGAATCAGCCCCAGCATTTT. Protein sequence: CASSLGTDLTNQPQHF.

The table lists this clone with a few counts. V usage is TRBV6-2 or TRBV6-3 and J usage is TRBJ1-4; 9 bases are a match to TRBD1. V gave up 6 bases and J gave up 6 bases; unmatched junction bases: 2. Germline-derived CDR1 and CDR2 are MNHEY and SVGEGT. The CDR3 runs 13 residues. CDR3 nucleotides: TGTGCCAGCAGCGGGACAGGGTATGAAAAACTGTTTTTT. Its translation is CASSGTGYEKLFF.

The J gene is TRBJ2-7, the V gene TRBV9; tentatively, D is TRBD2 (7 bases). The V gene lost 0 bases and the J gene lost 1 base, with 11 bases spanning the gap. CDR1 and CDR2 (germline): SGDLS, YYNGEE. CDR3 size: 15 residues. In DNA, the CDR3 is TGTGCCAGCAGCGTAGGCGGGGGCCAATCCTACGAGCAGTACTTC. The encoded protein is CASSVGGGQSYEQYF.

The gene calls are TRBV4-3 and TRBJ2-7; D unclear. The CDR3 runs to 13 residues. The V end lost 0 bases, the J end lost 7 bases, and 10 bases lay between the germline ends. Germline CDR1 and CDR2: LGHNA and YSLEER. CDR3: CASSQDFGREQYF. The CDR3 DNA is TGCGCCAGCAGCCAAGATTTTGGTCGGGAGCAGTACTTC.

This chain connects TRBV2 to TRBJ1-5; TRBD1 matches 7 bases. The CDR3 covers 14 residues. The trim removed 6 bases at V and 2 bases at J, leaving 4 bases unmatched. Germline CDR1 and CDR2: SNHLY and FYNNEI. CDR3 DNA sequence: TGTGCCAGCAGGATCCAGGGGGGCAATCAGCCCCAGCATTTT. Protein sequence: CASRIQGGNQPQHF.

The V call is TRBV3-1 (or the pseudogene TRBV3-2), the J call TRBJ2-2; the match to TRBD2 covers 13 bases. The CDR3 extends over 19 amino acids. With 4 bases clipped from V and 2 bases from J, the junction kept 10 bases outside the gene matches. The germline gives CDR1 LGHDT, CDR2 YNNKEL (reference sequence). In nucleotides, the CDR3 is TGTGCCAGCAGCCGGGGACTAGCGGGGAGTCCCTTAAACACCGGGGAGCTGTTTTTT. Translated: CASSRGLAGSPLNTGELFF.

V usage is TRBV5-5 and J usage is TRBJ2-3, with a weak D call TRBD1 (6 bases). Per the germline V gene, CDR1 is SGHKS and CDR2 is YYEKEE (reference sequence). The V end was cut by 4 bases, the J end by 2 bases, with 14 bases between. The CDR3 sequence is 15 residues long. The CDR3 sequence: CASSPAAGVTDTQYF. For the CDR3, the DNA is TGTGCCAGCAGCCCTGCGGCAGGGGTCACAGATACGCAGTATTTT. The whole variable domain, remainder taken from reference TRBV5-5 and TRBJ2-3, is DAGVTQSPTHLIKTRGQQVTLRCSPISGHKSVSWYQQVLGQGPQFIFQYYEKEERGRGNFPDRFSARQFPNYSSELNVNALLLGDSALYLCASSPAAGVTDTQYFGPGTRLTVL.

This clone occurred a few times. The chain has TRBV19 and TRBJ1-2, with D perhaps matching TRBD1 (6 bases). Looked up from germline, CDR1 is LNHDA and CDR2 is SQIVND (reference sequence). The CDR3 has 14 amino acids. Between the trimmed V and J ends, which lost 5 bases and 8 bases, there was a span of 18 bases. The CDR3: CASSVPQGRGGYTF. In DNA form, the CDR3 reads TGTGCCAGTAGTGTTCCTCAGGGGAGGGGAGGCTACACCTTC.

This chain links TRBV6-2 or TRBV6-3 with TRBJ1-6, with D perhaps TRBD1 (6 bases). CDR1 and CDR2 from the germline V gene are MNHEY and SVGEGT. The CDR3 extends over 20 amino acids. Trimming removed 2 bases from V and 0 bases from J, with 20 bases in between. CDR3 bases: TGTGCCAGCAGTTACACCAAAAGCGGACAGCTGAGCTCCTATAATTCACCCCTCCACTTT. This sequence encodes CASSYTKSGQLSSYNSPLHF.

The V and J genes are TRBV7-6 and TRBJ2-6; perhaps TRBD1 as D (5 bases). Germline CDR1 SGHVS, CDR2 FNYEAQ. The ends were cut back, 0 bases at V and 0 bases at J, with 15 bases in the middle. The CDR3 spans 19 residues. Here the CDR3 DNA reads TGTGCCAGCAGCTTAGCCCAGGGATGGGATACCTCTGGGGCCAACGTCCTGACTTTC. As protein: CASSLAQGWDTSGANVLTF.

This chain joins TRBV3-1 (or the pseudogene TRBV3-2) and TRBJ1-6; D perhaps matches TRBD1 (6 bases). The CDR3 runs to 16 residues. Trimming removed 3 bases from V and 9 bases from J, with 18 bases in between. The germline V gene encodes CDR1 LGHDT and CDR2 YNNKEL (reference sequence). This CDR3 reads CASSQAPGVEGSPLHF. The CDR3 coding sequence is TGTGCCAGCAGCCAGGCCCCAGGGGTGGAAGGTTCACCCCTCCACTTT.

With respect to this clone: A junction boundary mismatches the germline segment, possibly from a read error. The chain joins TRBV5-1 to TRBJ1-4, with 7 bases that match TRBD1. Germline V gene sequence: CDR1 SGHRS, CDR2 YFSETQ. The CDR3 sequence is 16 residues long. The CDR3 is CASTLGRGPANEKLFF. The CDR3 DNA is TGCGCCAGCACCTTGGGAAGGGGGCCGGCTAATGAAAAACTGTTTTTT.

The rearrangement joins TRBV9 to TRBJ2-5; D perhaps matches TRBD2 (7 bases). CDR3 length: 15 residues. Germline V gene lookup returns CDR1 SGDLS and CDR2 YYNGEE. Trimming removed 0 bases from V and 5 bases from J, with 14 bases in between. The chain's CDR3 is CASSVGGGPGETQYF. For the CDR3, the DNA is TGTGCCAGCAGCGTAGGGGGGGGCCCCGGGGAGACCCAGTACTTC.

The chain employs TRBV14 and TRBJ2-5, with TRBD1 identical over 9 bases. Trimming removed 4 bases from V and 5 bases from J; junction bases left unmatched: 2. This CDR3 is 13 amino acids long. Germline V CDR1 and CDR2: SGHDN, FVKESK. In DNA form, the CDR3 reads TGTGCCAGCAGCCGCGGGACAGGGGAGACCCAGTACTTC. Protein product: CASSRGTGETQYF.

The V and J genes are TRBV2 and TRBJ1-5; 7 bases are a match to TRBD1. In germline, CDR1 is SNHLY, CDR2 FYNNEI. There are 17 residues in the CDR3. Trimming removed 3 bases from V and 6 bases from J; junction bases left unmatched: 14. The CDR3 DNA reads TGTGCCAGCAGTGATGGAAGTGGAGGGGGCTTTAGTCAGCCCCAGCATTTT. Protein product: CASSDGSGGGFSQPQHF. Together with reference TRBV2 and TRBJ1-5, the CDR3 gives the full variable domain: EPEVTQTPSHQVTQMGQEVILRCVPISNHLYFYWYRQILGQKVEFLVSFYNNEISEKSEIFDDQFSVERPDGSNFTLKIRSTKLEDSAMYFCASSDGSGGGFSQPQHFGDGTRLSIL.

V gene TRBV10-1 combines with J gene TRBJ2-1; the D is unclear. CDR1 WNHNN and CDR2 SYGVQD come from the germline V gene (reference sequence). This CDR3 contains 9 residues. With 11 bases removed from V and 6 bases from J, the gap between germline ends came to 5 bases. The CDR3 DNA sequence: TGCGCCGGCCGCAATGAGCAGTTCTTC. Encoded protein: CAGRNEQFF.

This clone was detected once. The V gene is TRBV5-5, the J gene TRBJ1-5; possibly TRBD1 for D (6 bases). Germline lookup yields CDR1 SGHKS and CDR2 YYEKEE (reference sequence). The length of the CDR3 is 14 residues. V was shortened by 3 bases and J by 7 bases, with 14 bases between the two germline ends. The CDR3 spells CASSSSKGVQPQHF. The CDR3 DNA is TGTGCCAGCAGCTCTTCCAAGGGGGTACAGCCCCAGCATTTT.

J is TRBJ1-4 and V is TRBV4-3; TRBD1 agrees at 9 bases. The ends lost 4 bases at V and 3 bases at J; junction bases unmatched: 12. The CDR3 has 18 amino acids. Germline CDR1 LGHNA, CDR2 YSLEER. The CDR3 DNA is TGCGCCAGCAGCCGCCGCCGGGACAGGGCTCGGCCTAATGAAAAACTGTTTTTT. As protein: CASSRRRDRARPNEKLFF.

For this clone: This same CDR3 is encoded by further DNA sequences in the sample. The J gene is TRBJ1-1, the V gene TRBV13; D remains unclear. With 5 bases removed from V and 3 bases from J, the gap between germline ends came to 10 bases. The CDR3 runs to 13 residues. CDR1 PRHDT and CDR2 FYEKMQ come from the germline V gene (reference sequence). In nucleotides, the CDR3 is TGTGCCAGCAGCCCCGGGAGGGACACTGAAGCTTTCTTT. It specifies CASSPGRDTEAFF.

The chain has TRBV10-3 and TRBJ1-5; 9 bases are shared with TRBD1. Germline V lookup: CDR1 ENHRY, CDR2 SYGVKD. V lost 6 bases and J lost 7; bases outside the gene matches: 7. The CDR3 extends over 14 amino acids. The DNA of the CDR3 is TGTGCCATCAGCATGGGGACAGGGCTGCAGCCCCAGCATTTT. This encodes CAISMGTGLQPQHF.